Below are 11 T cell receptor beta chains sequenced from a single sample in a study of Graves' ophthalmopathy and Graves' hyperthyroidism. The TCR beta CDR3 regions underwent amplification from RNA transcripts. Second-round multiplex PCR came after first-round RT-PCR with HTBI primers. TCRdb independently ran MiXCR on the multiplex PCR reads; one entry per CDR3 protein. This sample has around 340,000 distinct CDR3 sequences, with 15% to 20% found just once. The sequencing sample was made of peripheral blood. The receptors come from an adult man with Graves' ophthalmopathy.

This clonotype occurred many times. The rearrangement uses TRBV20-1 and TRBJ2-7; D is undetermined. The germline V and J ends were trimmed by 2 bases and 2 bases, with 16 bases remaining between them. The CDR3 has 15 residues. CDR1 is DFQATT, CDR2 SNEGSKA, per germline (reference sequence). The DNA for the CDR3 is TGCAGTGCTAGACGCTTGGGCCCTTCCCCCTACGAGCAGTACTTC. Its protein product is CSARRLGPSPYEQYF.

This clonotype came up many times. The V gene is TRBV11-3, the J gene TRBJ2-5; perhaps TRBD1 as D (6 bases). Germline V gene sequence: CDR1 SGHNT, CDR2 YENEEA. The CDR3 is made up of 13 amino acids. V lost 3 bases, J lost 4 bases, and 9 bases lay in between. For the CDR3, the DNA is TGTGCCAGCAGCTTTGGCAGGGGAGAGACCCAGTACTTC. This sequence encodes CASSFGRGETQYF.

At least ten counts were recorded for this clonotype. The rearrangement links TRBV6-5 to TRBJ1-1; TRBD1 is a possible D gene (6 bases). Germline assignment: CDR1 MNHEY and CDR2 SVGAGI. Trimming left V 4 bases short and J 7 bases short, with 19 bases between. The length of the CDR3 is 15 residues. The CDR3 region has the DNA TGTGCCAGCAGTTTCTCGCCAACAGGGCGTGGTGAAGCTTTCTTT. As protein: CASSFSPTGRGEAFF.

The V call is TRBV6-1, the J call TRBJ2-7; 7 nucleotides align to TRBD1. The germline V gene has CDR1 MNHNS and CDR2 SASEGT. V trimming: 7 bases; J trimming: 2 bases; junction bases outside the gene matches: 5. There are 13 residues in the CDR3. The CDR3 spells CASTRTGTYEQYF. In DNA form, the CDR3 reads TGTGCCAGCACCCGGACAGGCACCTACGAGCAGTACTTC.

This clonotype came up many times. This rearrangement joins TRBV30 to TRBJ1-2, with TRBD1 matching over 9 bases. Germline assignment: CDR1 GTSNPN and CDR2 SVGIG (reference sequence). Trimming took 5 bases from V and 4 from J; bases not matched to a gene: 5. CDR3 length: 13 amino acids. CDR3 loop: CAWVTGGSYGYTF. CDR3 DNA sequence: TGTGCCTGGGTGACAGGGGGTAGCTATGGCTACACCTTC. Using reference TRBV30 and TRBJ1-2 for the parts outside the CDR3, the full variable domain is SQTIHQWPATLVQPVGSPLSLECTVEGTSNPNLYWYRQAAGRGLQLLFYSVGIGQISSEVPQNLSASRPQDRQFILSSKKLLLSDSGFYLCAWVTGGSYGYTFGSGTRLTVV.

This clonotype has ten or more counts. The genes are TRBV10-3 and TRBJ1-2; perhaps TRBD1 as D (5 bases). This CDR3 is built from 14 residues. Trimming removed 0 bases from V and 4 bases from J, with 9 bases in between. Germline CDR1 and CDR2: ENHRY and SYGVKD. CDR3 nucleotide sequence: TGTGCCATCAGTGAGTCAGGGGACTCCTATGGCTACACCTTC. Its protein is CAISESGDSYGYTF.

V gene TRBV7-2 combines with J gene TRBJ2-7, with 10 bases matching TRBD2. Trimming took 5 bases from V and 3 from J; bases not matched to a gene: 7. This CDR3 is built from 15 residues. CDR1 and CDR2 (germline): SGHTA, FQGNSA. DNA of the CDR3: TGTGCCAGCAGCCTACGTAGGACTAGCGGCTACGAGCAGTACTTC. As protein: CASSLRRTSGYEQYF.

In this sample, this clonotype turned up many times. V is TRBV12-3 or TRBV12-4 and J is TRBJ1-1; possible D gene TRBD1, 5 bases. Trimming removed 6 bases at V and 1 base at J, with 9 bases between. This CDR3 has 13 residues. The CDR3 protein is CASSLQENTEAFF. The CDR3 DNA reads as TGTGCCAGCAGCCTACAGGAGAACACTGAAGCTTTCTTT.

This clonotype was counted at least ten times. The V and J genes are TRBV24-1 and TRBJ1-5; D call uncertain. The CDR3 has 14 residues. V was pared by 0 bases and J by 2 bases, with 4 bases between. Germline V CDR1 and CDR2: KGHDR, SFDVKD. The CDR3 DNA reads as TGTGCCACCAGTGATTTGGACCGCAATCAGCCCCAGCATTTT. Translated: CATSDLDRNQPQHF.

This clonotype appeared many times. The J gene is TRBJ1-1, the V gene TRBV6-2 or TRBV6-3, with a tentative D call TRBD1 (6 bases). Germline V lookup: CDR1 MNHEY, CDR2 SVGEGT. V was clipped by 0 bases and J by 5 bases, with 7 bases between them. The CDR3 has 13 amino acids. The chain's CDR3 is CASSYSRGTEAFF. The CDR3 DNA follows: TGTGCCAGCAGTTACTCGAGGGGGACTGAAGCTTTCTTT.

The V gene is TRBV11-2, the J gene TRBJ2-7, with 12 bases aligning to TRBD2. The CDR3 extends over 18 amino acids. The germline V gene encodes CDR1 SGHAT and CDR2 FQNNGV. The V and J ends lost 2 bases and 6 bases, in that order; junction bases with no gene match: 14. This chain's CDR3 is CASSLNRLAGGGYLEQYF. The CDR3 DNA follows: TGTGCCAGCAGCTTAAATCGGCTAGCGGGAGGGGGGTACCTCGAGCAGTACTTC.